This T cell receptor (beta chain) was recorded in a study of patients and donors after allogeneic stem cell transplantation. Each CDR3 protein is one row after TCRdb ran MiXCR on the RT-PCR reads. The sample has about 200,000 distinct CDR3 sequences; about 37% are singletons. The germline CDR1 and CDR2 sequences are LGHNA and YSLEER. The CDR3 has 15 residues. The V gene lost 4 bases and the J gene lost 0 bases, with 12 bases spanning the gap. This clonotype was counted between two and nine times. The chain recombines TRBV4-3 with TRBJ1-1; D gene unclear. Input material: blood, either unsorted or a sorted T cell fraction (not recorded which). The TCR was taken from a human donor who was either an allogeneic HSCT recipient or a stem cell or donor lymphocyte infusion donor (not recorded which). It is not recorded whose cells these are; they may come from a transplant donor. CDR3 nucleotides: TGCGCCAGCAGCCCCGCGTGGACGTTGAACACTGAAGCTTTCTTT. It specifies CASSPAWTLNTEAFF.